This paragraph covers one T cell receptor (beta chain) sequence. Noted time point: pre-sensitization, week 0. As for treatment: therapeutic diphenylcyclopropenone sensitization with weekly scalp DPC. Total RNA was isolated from unfractionated whole blood. This entry comes from a study of human T cells and chemical hapten exposure. Study background: Donors were sensitized with 2% DPC on the upper inner arm.

TCRdb fed the RACE reads into MiXCR, producing one record per CDR3 protein. The data show more than 80,000 distinct CDR3 sequences, roughly 10% seen once. Germline loops: CDR1 ENHRY, CDR2 SYGVKD. There are 12 residues in the CDR3. V gave up 10 bases and J gave up 2 bases; unmatched junction bases: 4. V and J are TRBV10-3 and TRBJ2-5; 7 nucleotides agree with TRBD1. This TCR came from an older woman with alopecia areata. Some clones in this sample may be carry-over from other donors' samples. The input for sequencing was whole blood, taken in connection with sensitization to the hapten diphenylcyclopropenone (DPC). The CDR3 DNA reads TGTGCCACGAGGGGACAGCAAGAGACCCAGTACTTC. Protein sequence: CATRGQQETQYF.